The entry that follows covers one T cell receptor (beta chain) sequence. The sample belongs to a study of blood T cell dynamics during melanoma immunotherapy. Study-wide context: First-line therapy was either pembrolizumab or nivolumab with ipilimumab for metastatic melanoma.

Sequencing used immunoSEQ multiplex PCR; TCRdb keeps in-frame clones, though not all of them. The repertoire holds some 10,000 clones, almost 85% seen once, with less than 15% in the top ten. Regarding time point: pre-treatment baseline. J gave up 2 bases and V 0 bases, and 6 bases lay outside the gene matches. The germline V gene has CDR1 SGHRS and CDR2 YFSETQ. CDR3 length: 16 amino acids. Sample: blood, taken from a patient treated with checkpoint blockade. The rearrangement links TRBV5-1 to TRBJ2-5; 8 positions match TRBD1. The source of this sequence is a human donor with melanoma. The CDR3 nucleotides are TGCGCCAGCAGCTTGGCGGGACAGGTGGGGCAAGAGACCCAGTACTTC. This codes for CASSLAGQVGQETQYF.